This TCR beta chain is from a study of graft-versus-host responses after intestinal transplantation. V lost 1 base to trimming and J lost 1 base; unmatched junction nucleotides: 6. Germline lookup yields CDR1 MNHNS and CDR2 SASEGT. The CDR3 sequence is 18 residues long. As for this clone: Its antigen is unidentified.

Method: immunoSEQ multiplex PCR; TCRdb's copy keeps in-frame clones and lacks some. In the table there are 100,000 to 110,000 clones, roughly 90% of which are singletons. Study-level points and caveats: Across patients carrying graft-donor T cell macrochimerism, allografts held high graft-versus-host to host-versus-graft clonal ratios.

Here the sequenced sample was unstimulated CD4+ T cells sorted from spleen or lymph node cells, taken before transplant. The J gene is TRBJ1-5, the V gene TRBV6-1; 11 positions match TRBD1. The origin of this receptor is a human donor who was the organ donor for an intestinal transplant. The CDR3 spells CASSEGTGGIGSNQPQHF. CDR3 coding DNA: TGTGCCAGCAGTGAAGGGACAGGGGGCATCGGGAGCAATCAGCCCCAGCATTTT.